The TCR beta chain under discussion was sequenced for a study of T-cell reconstitution after alpha-beta-depleted transplantation in children. The CDR3 loop spans 12 amino acids. Per the germline V gene, CDR1 is SGDLS and CDR2 is YYNGEE. The V end lost 4 bases, the J end lost 5 bases, and 8 bases lay between the germline ends. Unique molecular identifiers were incorporated into the prepared TCRbeta library. TCRdb re-called the PCR reads through MiXCR, storing one row per CDR3 protein. Of approximately 500,000 distinct CDR3 sequences listed, 27% are singletons. This receptor was identified in a boy in the first two years of life with Wiskott-Aldrich syndrome, due to receive a stem cell transplant. Sample: PBMCs, taken before TCRalphabeta/CD19-depleted stem cell transplant. The chain recombines TRBV9 with TRBJ2-3; no clear D. In nucleotides, the CDR3 is TGTGCCAGCAGCATTCTACAAGATACGCAGTATTTT. Protein: CASSILQDTQYF. The whole variable domain, filled in from reference TRBV9 and TRBJ2-3, reads DSGVTQTPKHLITATGQRVTLRCSPRSGDLSVYWYQQSLDQGLQFLIQYYNGEERAKGNILERFSAQQFPDLHSELNLSSLELGDSALYFCASSILQDTQYFGPGTRLTVL.